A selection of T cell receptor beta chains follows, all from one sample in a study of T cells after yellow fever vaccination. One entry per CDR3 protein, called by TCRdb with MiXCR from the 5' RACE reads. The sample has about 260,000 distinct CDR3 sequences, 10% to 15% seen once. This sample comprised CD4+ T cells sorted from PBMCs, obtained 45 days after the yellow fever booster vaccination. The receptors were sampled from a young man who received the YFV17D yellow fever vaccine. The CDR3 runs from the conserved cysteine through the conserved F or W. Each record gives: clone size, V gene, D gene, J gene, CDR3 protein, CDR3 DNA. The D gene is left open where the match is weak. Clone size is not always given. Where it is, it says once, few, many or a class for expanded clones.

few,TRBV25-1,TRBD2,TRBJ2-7,CASSGSGLAITSEQYF,TGTGCCAGCAGTGGCTCGGGACTAGCGATTACCTCCGAGCAGTACTTC
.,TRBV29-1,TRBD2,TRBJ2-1,CSVDGGRGAGGLSSNEQFF,TGCAGCGTTGATGGAGGAAGGGGAGCGGGAGGGTTGTCTTCGAATGAGCAGTTCTTC
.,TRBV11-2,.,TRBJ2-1,CASSLAGLVNEQFF,TGTGCCAGCAGCTTAGCGGGGCTCGTAAATGAGCAGTTCTTC
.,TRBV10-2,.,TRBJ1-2,CASSESSVGGYTF,TGCGCCAGCAGTGAGTCGAGTGTGGGTGGCTACACCTTC
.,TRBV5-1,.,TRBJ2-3,CASSLAVDTDTQYF,TGCGCCAGCAGCTTGGCCGTCGACACAGATACGCAGTATTTT
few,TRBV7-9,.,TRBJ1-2,CASSLGEFYGYTF,TGTGCCAGCAGCTTAGGAGAATTCTATGGCTACACCTTC
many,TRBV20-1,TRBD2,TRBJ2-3,CSAVTSGVGDTQYF,TGCAGTGCTGTGACTAGCGGAGTCGGGGATACGCAGTATTTT
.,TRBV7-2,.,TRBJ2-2,CASSPSTYSGELFF,TGTGCCAGCAGTCCTTCCACATATTCCGGGGAGCTGTTTTTT
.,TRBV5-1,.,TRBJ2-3,CASSEETWGTDTQYF,TGCGCCAGCAGCGAAGAGACATGGGGTACAGATACGCAGTATTTT
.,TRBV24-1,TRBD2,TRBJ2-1,CATSHFSPLSGRASLGEQFF,TGTGCCACCAGTCATTTCTCGCCTCTTAGCGGGAGGGCAAGTTTAGGTGAGCAGTTCTTC
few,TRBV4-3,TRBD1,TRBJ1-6,CASSHLTGGSNSPLHF,TGCGCCAGCAGCCACCTTACAGGGGGCAGTAATTCACCCCTCCACTTT
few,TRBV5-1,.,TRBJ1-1,CASSATWNTEAFF,TGCGCCAGCAGCGCGACATGGAACACTGAAGCTTTCTTT
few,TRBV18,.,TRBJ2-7,CASSSLESDEQYF,TGTGCCAGCTCATCTTTAGAATCTGACGAGCAGTACTTC
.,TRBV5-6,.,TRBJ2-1,CASSLAIYRGGSYNEQFF,TGTGCCAGCAGCTTGGCCATTTATAGGGGGGGGTCCTACAATGAGCAGTTCTTC
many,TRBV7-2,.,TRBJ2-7,CASSRGSYEQYF,TGTGCCAGCAGTCGGGGCTCCTACGAGCAGTACTTC
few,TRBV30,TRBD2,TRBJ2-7,CAWSEGHRIASGSSYEQYF,TGTGCCTGGAGTGAGGGACACCGGATAGCTAGCGGGAGCTCCTACGAGCAGTACTTC
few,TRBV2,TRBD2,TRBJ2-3,CASGQGLAGGPGTDTQYF,TGTGCCAGCGGACAAGGACTAGCGGGAGGGCCAGGCACAGATACGCAGTATTTT
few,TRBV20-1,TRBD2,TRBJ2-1,CSAETSGNYNEQFF,TGCAGTGCGGAGACTAGCGGGAACTACAATGAGCAGTTCTTC
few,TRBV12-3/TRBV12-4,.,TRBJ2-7,CASSLGKGGYEQYF,TGTGCCAGCAGTCTTGGTAAGGGAGGCTACGAGCAGTACTTC
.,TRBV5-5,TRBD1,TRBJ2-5,CASSLAGQGRGETQYF,TGTGCCAGCAGCTTGGCGGGACAGGGGCGCGGGGAGACCCAGTACTTC
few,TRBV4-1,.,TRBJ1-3,CASSQDRLNTIYF,TGCGCCAGCAGCCAAGACCGACTAAACACCATATATTTT
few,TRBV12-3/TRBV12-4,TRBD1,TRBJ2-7,CANSKDRGYEQYF,TGTGCCAACTCCAAGGACAGGGGCTACGAGCAGTACTTC
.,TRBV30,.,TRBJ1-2,CAWSVAGYGYTF,TGTGCCTGGAGTGTGGCCGGATATGGCTACACCTTC
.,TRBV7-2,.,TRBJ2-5,CASSLVLTETQYF,TGTGCCAGCAGCTTAGTCCTAACTGAGACCCAGTACTTC
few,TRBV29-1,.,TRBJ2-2,CSVIRGDPAGELFF,TGCAGCGTTATCAGGGGCGACCCCGCCGGGGAGCTGTTTTTT
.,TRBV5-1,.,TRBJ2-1,CASSQRVAPNEQFF,TGCGCCAGCAGCCAGCGGGTGGCCCCCAATGAGCAGTTCTTC
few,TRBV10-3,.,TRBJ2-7,CAISEGQYPEQYF,TGTGCCATCAGTGAGGGACAGTACCCCGAGCAGTACTTC
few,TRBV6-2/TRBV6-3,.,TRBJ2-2,CASSSAGAGTGELFF,TGTGCCAGCAGCTCGGCCGGGGCCGGGACCGGGGAGCTGTTTTTT
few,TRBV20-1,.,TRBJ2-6,CSAKGMGSSGANVLTF,TGCAGTGCTAAAGGGATGGGTAGCTCTGGGGCCAACGTCCTGACTTTC
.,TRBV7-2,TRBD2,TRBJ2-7,CASTSDGGAFAGEQYF,TGTGCCAGCACCTCCGACGGGGGGGCCTTTGCTGGCGAGCAGTACTTC
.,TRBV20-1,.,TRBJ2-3,CSAKRNLDTQYF,TGCAGTGCTAAAAGGAATTTGGATACGCAGTATTTT
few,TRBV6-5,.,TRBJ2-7,CASSYSPASSYEQYF,TGTGCCAGCAGTTACTCGCCAGCTAGCTCCTACGAGCAGTACTTC
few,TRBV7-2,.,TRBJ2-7,CASSLGSGSYEQYF,TGTGCCAGCAGCTTAGGATCAGGCTCCTACGAGCAGTACTTC
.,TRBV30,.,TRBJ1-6,CAWSVTTGRMNSPLHF,TGTGCCTGGAGTGTAACTACGGGCAGGATGAATTCACCCCTCCACTTT
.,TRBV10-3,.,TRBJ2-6,CAISESGVGGANVLTF,TGTGCCATCAGTGAGTCGGGTGTCGGTGGGGCCAACGTCCTGACTTTC
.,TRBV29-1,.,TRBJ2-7,CSVALSSDEQYF,TGCAGCGTTGCACTCTCTAGCGACGAGCAGTACTTC
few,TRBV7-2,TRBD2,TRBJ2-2,CASSLYGGSNTGELFF,TGTGCCAGCAGCTTATATGGCGGGAGTAACACCGGGGAGCTGTTTTTT
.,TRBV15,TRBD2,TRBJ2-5,CATSSRLAGAVETQYF,TGTGCCACCAGCTCGCGACTAGCGGGAGCAGTGGAGACCCAGTACTTC
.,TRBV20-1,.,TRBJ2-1,CSARGGRNEQFF,TGCAGTGCTAGGGGGGGGCGTAATGAGCAGTTCTTC
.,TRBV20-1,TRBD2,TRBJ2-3,CSAWRELTDTQYF,TGCAGTGCCTGGCGGGAGTTAACAGATACGCAGTATTTT
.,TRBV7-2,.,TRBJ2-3,CASSLPPPWLDTQYF,TGTGCCAGCAGCTTACCCCCGCCCTGGCTAGATACGCAGTATTTT
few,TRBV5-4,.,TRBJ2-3,CASSLGAAQAADTQYF,TGTGCCAGCAGCTTGGGAGCGGCCCAGGCAGCAGATACGCAGTATTTT
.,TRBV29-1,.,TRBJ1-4,CSVADEEKLFF,TGCAGCGTTGCCGACGAAGAAAAACTGTTTTTT
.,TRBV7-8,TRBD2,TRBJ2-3,CASSLEGVAGGPRADTQYF,TGTGCCAGCAGCTTAGAGGGGGTAGCGGGAGGGCCTCGGGCAGATACGCAGTATTTT
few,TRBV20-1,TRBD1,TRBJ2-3,CSARDSTPGQGHTQYF,TGCAGTGCTAGAGATTCTACCCCGGGACAGGGTCATACGCAGTATTTT
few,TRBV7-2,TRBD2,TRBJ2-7,CASSLGTSRTYEQYF,TGTGCCAGCAGCTTAGGGACTAGTAGAACCTACGAGCAGTACTTC
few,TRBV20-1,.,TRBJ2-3,CSASYTERGADTQYF,TGCAGTGCTAGCTACACAGAACGGGGCGCAGATACGCAGTATTTT